The sequence of this T cell receptor beta chain was determined in a study of OX40 agonist ivuxolimab in advanced cancers. Assay: immunoSEQ multiplex PCR; the TCRdb copy retains only in-frame clones and omits some. The sample shows about 64,000 clones, around 90% of them seen only once. The CDR3 runs to 16 residues. Trimming pared 2 bases from V and 8 bases from J, leaving 19 bases between. Per germline, CDR1 ENHRY and CDR2 SYGVKD. V is TRBV10-3 and J is TRBJ2-1, with D tentatively TRBD1 or TRBD2 (5 bases each). Source: CD4+ or CD8+ T cells sorted from blood, taken in a trial of the OX40 agonist ivuxolimab. This TCR was recovered from an adult with an advanced solid tumor such as melanoma, head and neck, liver or kidney cancer. Here the CDR3 reads CAISETNRAGRDEQFF. CDR3 nucleotides: TGTGCCATCAGTGAGACTAATAGGGCAGGGCGGGATGAGCAGTTCTTC.